The 7 T cell receptor beta chains given below trace back to one sample, sequenced in a study of T cells in Graves' hyperthyroidism and ophthalmopathy. TCR beta CDR3 regions were amplified from RNA transcripts. A set of HTBI primers served as the primers for a first-round RT-PCR of the TCR CDR3. MiXCR was run by TCRdb on the multiplex PCR reads, yielding one entry per CDR3 protein. This table has hundreds of thousands of distinct CDR3 sequences, approximately 36% appearing once. The sequenced sample consisted of blood. These receptors were collected from a woman aged 35 to 49 with Graves' hyperthyroidism.

This clonotype has a count of ten or more. V and J are TRBV7-2 and TRBJ1-5; D is uncertain. V shed 2 bases and J shed 0 bases, with 8 bases lying between them. The CDR3 spans 15 residues. Germline CDR1 SGHTA, CDR2 FQGNSA. The CDR3 loop reads CASSLLPYSNQPQHF. CDR3 DNA: TGTGCCAGCAGCTTACTCCCTTATAGCAATCAGCCCCAGCATTTT.

This clonotype showed up just a few times. This chain joins TRBV7-8 and TRBJ2-2; D not resolved. Germline V gene data show CDR1 as SGHVS and CDR2 as FQNEAQ. The CDR3 has 15 residues. Trimming left V 6 bases short and J 5 bases short, with 16 bases between. CDR3 sequence (DNA): TGTGCCAGCAGGAATACAGTTTCTTGGACCGGGGAGCTGTTTTTT. Amino acid sequence: CASRNTVSWTGELFF. Filled out from reference TRBV7-8 and TRBJ2-2, the complete variable domain reads GAGVSQSPRYKVAKRGQDVALRCDPISGHVSLFWYQQALGQGPEFLTYFQNEAQLDKSGLPSDRFFAERPEGSVSTLKIQRTQQEDSAVYLCASRNTVSWTGELFFGEGSRLTVL.

The chain has TRBV11-1 and TRBJ1-1, with TRBD1 identical over 11 bases. Germline values: CDR1 SGHAT, CDR2 FQDESV (reference sequence). The CDR3 runs to 16 residues. Losses at the gene ends were 2 bases for V and 3 bases for J; bases not matched to a gene: 5. This chain's CDR3 is CASSLFRDRGYTEAFF. CDR3 in DNA: TGTGCCAGCAGCTTATTCCGGGACAGGGGGTACACTGAAGCTTTCTTT.

V and J are TRBV9 and TRBJ1-3; D might be TRBD1 (6 bases). CDR1 SGDLS and CDR2 YYNGEE come from the germline V gene. The CDR3 consists of 16 residues. The V end lost 3 bases, the J end lost 0 bases, and 13 bases lay between the germline ends. The CDR3 region is CASSGRTALSGNTIYF. The DNA for the CDR3 is TGTGCCAGCAGCGGCCGGACAGCCCTCTCTGGAAACACCATATATTTT.

This clonotype was observed at least ten times. This chain joins TRBV7-6 and TRBJ2-5; tentatively, D is TRBD1 (5 bases). With 2 bases removed from V and 5 bases from J, the gap between germline ends came to 12 bases. The germline V gene has CDR1 SGHVS and CDR2 FNYEAQ. The CDR3 is 14 residues long. CDR3 protein: CASSLYGPGETQYF. In nucleotides, the CDR3 is TGTGCCAGCAGCTTATATGGCCCAGGGGAGACCCAGTACTTC.

This clonotype came up many times. The chain carries TRBV10-3 and TRBJ1-3; D is undetermined. The germline gives CDR1 ENHRY, CDR2 SYGVKD. Trimming removed 2 bases from V and 0 bases from J, with 11 bases in between. The CDR3 consists of 16 residues. CDR3 sequence (DNA): TGTGCCATCAGTGAGATCTTCCCGAGCTCTGGAAACACCATATATTTT. Amino acids: CAISEIFPSSGNTIYF.

This clonotype was counted once. The chain joins TRBV29-1 to TRBJ1-5, with TRBD1 matching over 8 bases. Germline V CDR1 and CDR2: SQVTM, ANQGSEA. The CDR3 covers 15 residues. V lost 4 bases to trimming and J lost 5 bases; unmatched junction nucleotides: 10. In DNA, the CDR3 is TGCAGCGTTGTTCCCACGGGGACAGGCCATCAGCCCCAGCATTTT. Its protein product is CSVVPTGTGHQPQHF.